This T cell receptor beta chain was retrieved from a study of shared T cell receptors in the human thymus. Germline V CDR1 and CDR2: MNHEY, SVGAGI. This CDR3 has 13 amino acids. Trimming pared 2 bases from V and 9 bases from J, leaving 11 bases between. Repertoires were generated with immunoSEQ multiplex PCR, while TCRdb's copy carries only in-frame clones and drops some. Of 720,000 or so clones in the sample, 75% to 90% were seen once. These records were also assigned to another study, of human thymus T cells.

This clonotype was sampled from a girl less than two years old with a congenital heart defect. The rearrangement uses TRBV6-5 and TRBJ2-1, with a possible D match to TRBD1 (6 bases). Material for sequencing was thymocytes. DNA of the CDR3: TGTGCCAGCAGTTACGGGGGCGCGGGTGAGCAGTTCTTC. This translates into CASSYGGAGEQFF.